The 25 T cell receptor beta chains reported below all come from one sample, sequenced in a study of spatial heterogeneity in lung cancer. Regarding time point: sample taken at primary tumor resection. TCRdb analysed the 5' RACE reads with MiXCR anew, one entry per CDR3 protein. The data show 85,000 to 100,000 distinct CDR3 sequences, more than 10% seen once. The sample in question was PBMCs, obtained at surgery. These receptor sequences come from a male donor with early-stage non-small cell lung cancer.

This clonotype was observed a handful of times. The chain couples TRBV6-2 or TRBV6-3 to TRBJ2-2; TRBD2 matches 13 bases. V lost 6 bases to trimming and J lost 6 bases; unmatched junction nucleotides: 4. Looked up from germline, CDR1 is MNHEY and CDR2 is SVGEGT. This CDR3 has 15 residues. CDR3 sequence: CASSRTSGSPGELFF. CDR3 DNA: TGTGCCAGCAGCCGGACTAGCGGGAGCCCCGGGGAGCTGTTTTTT.

The gene calls are TRBV6-2 or TRBV6-3 and TRBJ1-3, with D unresolved. Trimming shortened V by 4 bases and J by 0 bases, and 10 bases separated the two germline ends. The CDR3 sequence is 15 residues long. CDR1 MNHEY and CDR2 SVGEGT come from the germline V gene. The CDR3 spells CASSSGRSSGNTIYF. CDR3 in DNA: TGTGCCAGCAGTTCCGGACGCAGCTCTGGAAACACCATATATTTT.

The V gene is TRBV18, the J gene TRBJ2-7, with 10 bases that match TRBD1. Looked up from germline, CDR1 is KGHSH and CDR2 is LQKENI. V was clipped by 4 bases and J by 5 bases; unmatched bases: 5. The CDR3 has 14 residues. This chain's CDR3 is CASSLSGQGNEQYF. CDR3 DNA sequence: TGTGCCAGCTCACTTTCGGGACAGGGGAACGAGCAGTACTTC.

The rearrangement links TRBV5-4 to TRBJ1-4, with D maybe TRBD1 (5 bases). This CDR3 has 13 residues. The germline V gene has CDR1 SGHNT and CDR2 YYREEE (reference sequence). Trimming took 2 bases from V and 6 from J, leaving 8 bases between them. The CDR3 region has the DNA TGTGCCAGCAGCTTAGCACAGGATGAAAAACTGTTTTTT. This codes for CASSLAQDEKLFF.

This clonotype has just a few counts. This sequence joins TRBV7-2 and TRBJ2-5; weak D call: TRBD2 (6 bases). Deletions cut 5 bases from V and 2 bases from J, with 18 bases between. This CDR3 comprises 16 residues. The germline gives CDR1 SGHTA, CDR2 FQGNSA. In DNA form, the CDR3 reads TGTGCCAGCAGCCGAGGAACGGGAGTTCAGCAAGAGACCCAGTACTTC. Protein: CASSRGTGVQQETQYF. Filled out from reference TRBV7-2 and TRBJ2-5, the complete variable domain reads GAGVSQSPSNKVTEKGKDVELRCDPISGHTALYWYRQSLGQGLEFLIYFQGNSAPDKSGLPSDRFSAERTGGSVSTLTIQRTQQEDSAVYLCASSRGTGVQQETQYFGPGTRLLVL.

This clonotype has only a few counts. The chain carries TRBV20-1 and TRBJ1-2; tentatively, D is TRBD1 (6 bases). CDR1 is DFQATT, CDR2 SNEGSKA, per germline (reference sequence). V lost 3 bases to trimming and J lost 9 bases, with 14 bases between them. This CDR3 spans 12 amino acids. CDR3 DNA: TGCAGTGCTAGCAGAGTGCAGGGGAGCTACACCTTC. Translating gives CSASRVQGSYTF.

This clonotype was seen ten or more times. The genes are TRBV5-1 and TRBJ2-5, with 8 positions matching TRBD2. V trimming: 4 bases; J trimming: 2 bases; junction bases outside the gene matches: 13. This CDR3 comprises 17 residues. The germline CDR1 and CDR2 sequences are SGHRS and YFSETQ. The DNA for the CDR3 is TGCGCCAGCAGCCGCATGCTATCGCGGGGGGCACAAGAGACCCAGTACTTC. As protein: CASSRMLSRGAQETQYF.

CDR3 nucleotides: TGTGCCAGCAGTTATAATGGCTACACCTTC. Translation: CASSYNGYTF. The chain uses TRBV28 and TRBJ1-2; D is unclear. The CDR3 has 10 residues. The germline gives CDR1 MDHEN, CDR2 SYDVKM. The V end was cut by 4 bases, the J end by 6 bases, with 3 bases between.

This clonotype has a count of ten or more. This sequence joins TRBV27 and TRBJ1-5, with a weak D call TRBD1 (5 bases). CDR1 is MNHEY and CDR2 is SMNVEV in the germline V gene (reference sequence). V lost 2 bases and J 2 bases, leaving 7 bases between the germline ends. The CDR3 runs 14 residues. CDR3 coding DNA: TGTGCCAGCAGTTTACAGGGCGGCAATCAGCCCCAGCATTTT. It is translated as CASSLQGGNQPQHF.

Ten or more counts support this clonotype. CDR3 DNA sequence: TGTGCCAGCAGCCAGACCCAAGCCGGGTCGTTCTTC. Residues: CASSQTQAGSFF. The V gene is TRBV7-9, the J gene TRBJ2-1, with D uncertain. V lost 5 bases and J 15 bases, leaving 17 bases between the germline ends. The CDR3 consists of 12 residues. Germline CDR1 is SEHNR and CDR2 is FQNEAQ (reference sequence). The variable domain in full, with the rest retrieved from reference TRBV7-9 and TRBJ2-1, is DTGVSQNPRHKITKRGQNVTFRCDPISEHNRLYWYRQTLGQGPEFLTYFQNEAQLEKSRLLSDRFSAERPKGSFSTLEIQRTEQGDSAMYLCASSQTQAGSFFGPGTRLTVL.

This clonotype was counted many times. The rearrangement joins TRBV12-3 or TRBV12-4 to TRBJ2-7; TRBD2 aligns across 7 bases. The CDR3 runs to 16 residues. V lost 4 bases and J lost 1; bases outside the gene matches: 10. CDR3 loop: CASSSTAGRHSYEQYF. CDR3 in DNA: TGTGCCAGCAGTTCCACAGCGGGACGCCATTCCTACGAGCAGTACTTC.

The chain is built from TRBV10-3 and TRBJ2-5; 7 bases agree with TRBD1. After removal of 3 bases from V and 5 bases from J, the junction contained 9 bases not matched to a gene. The germline CDR1 and CDR2 sequences are ENHRY and SYGVKD. This CDR3 is built from 15 residues. The CDR3 nucleotides are TGTGCCATCAGTGATAAGGGGGCGCTTTCTGAGACCCAGTACTTC. This encodes CAISDKGALSETQYF.

This clonotype has just a few counts. The CDR3: CASSRNRGPVGTDTQYF. The CDR3 DNA is TGTGCCAGCAGCCGCAATAGGGGGCCCGTGGGCACAGATACGCAGTATTTT. This chain connects TRBV7-8 to TRBJ2-3; 7 bases line up with TRBD1. Germline V gene lookup returns CDR1 SGHVS and CDR2 FQNEAQ. This CDR3 is 17 amino acids long. V was clipped by 5 bases and J by 1 base; unmatched bases: 12.

This clonotype was recorded a few times. CDR3 protein: CASSQELAGTYNEQFF. CDR3 nucleotides: TGCGCCAGCAGCCAAGAACTAGCGGGGACCTACAATGAGCAGTTCTTC. The chain couples TRBV4-3 to TRBJ2-1; 10 nucleotides match TRBD2. This CDR3 comprises 16 residues. Trimming took 0 bases from V and 2 from J; bases not matched to a gene: 1. From germline, CDR1 is LGHNA and CDR2 YSLEER.

The rearrangement links TRBV20-1 to TRBJ2-1; the D gene is possibly TRBD1 (5 bases). The CDR3 sequence is 12 residues long. The ends were cut back, 3 bases at V and 7 bases at J, with 10 bases in the middle. Per germline, CDR1 DFQATT and CDR2 SNEGSKA (reference sequence). The CDR3 loop reads CSAREQVNEQFF. CDR3 nucleotide sequence: TGCAGTGCTAGGGAACAGGTTAATGAGCAGTTCTTC.

J is TRBJ2-7 and V is TRBV7-2; tentative D call: TRBD2 (6 bases). CDR3 length equals 12 residues. The germline V gene encodes CDR1 SGHTA and CDR2 FQGNSA. V was shortened by 10 bases and J by 4 bases, with 14 bases between the two germline ends. The DNA for the CDR3 is TGTGCCATATGGCCGGGAGAGTACGAGCAGTACTTC. This codes for CAIWPGEYEQYF. The whole variable domain, filled in from reference TRBV7-2 and TRBJ2-7, reads GAGVSQSPSNKVTEKGKDVELRCDPISGHTALYWYRQSLGQGLEFLIYFQGNSAPDKSGLPSDRFSAERTGGSVSTLTIQRTQQEDSAVYLCAIWPGEYEQYFGPGTRLTVT.

This clonotype was recorded a few times. The CDR3 coding sequence is TGTGCCAGCAGTTTAGCTAGCGGGGGCCTCTACGAGCAGTACTTC. It is translated as CASSLASGGLYEQYF. The rearrangement uses TRBV12-3 or TRBV12-4 and TRBJ2-7; the match to TRBD2 covers 9 bases. The ends lost 0 bases at V and 3 bases at J; junction bases unmatched: 3. This CDR3 comprises 15 residues.

This clonotype was found a few times. An end of the junction differs from the germline gene, which may be a read error. The chain uses TRBV28 and TRBJ1-2, with D perhaps TRBD1 (6 bases). The CDR3 spans 14 residues. Germline loops: CDR1 MDHEN, CDR2 SYDVKM. This CDR3 reads CASGRGLTKYGYTF. DNA of the CDR3: TGTGCCAGCGGAAGGGGGTTGACTAAGTATGGCTACACCTTC.

This clonotype was detected only a few times. The J gene is TRBJ1-6, the V gene TRBV27, with D possibly being TRBD1 (6 bases). Germline assignment: CDR1 MNHEY and CDR2 SMNVEV (reference sequence). The CDR3 is made up of 16 amino acids. Trimming pared 5 bases from V and 0 bases from J, leaving 11 bases between. CDR3 amino acids: CASSVTGRSYNSPLHF. CDR3 DNA sequence: TGTGCCAGCAGTGTGACAGGCCGCTCCTATAATTCACCCCTCCACTTT.

V usage is TRBV28 and J usage is TRBJ2-1, with D perhaps matching TRBD2 (6 bases). Trimming took off 6 bases at V and 9 bases at J, with 18 bases between the two ends. The V gene's germline CDR1 is MDHEN and CDR2 SYDVKM. The CDR3 covers 14 residues. The CDR3 DNA reads as TGTGCCAGCAGCCGTAGCGGTGAGGGCCCTGAGCAGTTCTTC. Its translation is CASSRSGEGPEQFF.

This clonotype was detected a few times. This chain links TRBV6-5 with TRBJ2-1, with D perhaps being TRBD1 or TRBD2 (5 bases each). The CDR3 is 13 residues long. The V end was cut by 6 bases, the J end by 8 bases, with 14 bases between. Germline V gene sequence: CDR1 MNHEY, CDR2 SVGAGI. As DNA, the CDR3 is TGTGCCAGCAGATTTCTGAGGGGTGATGAGCAGTTCTTC. Protein product: CASRFLRGDEQFF.

In its sample, this clonotype was seen many times. The chain combines TRBV6-5 with TRBJ2-5; TRBD2 agrees at 8 bases. CDR3 length: 15 amino acids. V lost 6 bases to trimming and J lost 2 bases; unmatched junction nucleotides: 8. The germline CDR1 and CDR2 sequences are MNHEY and SVGAGI. The CDR3 nucleotides are TGTGCCAGCAGACCCGGACTAGCTCTTCAAGAGACCCAGTACTTC. It specifies CASRPGLALQETQYF.

A few counts support this clonotype. The chain links TRBV15 to TRBJ1-1, with a tentative D call TRBD1 (5 bases). This CDR3 is built from 16 residues. Germline-derived CDR1 and CDR2 are LNHNV and YYDKDF (reference sequence). Deletions cut 1 base from V and 4 bases from J, with 16 bases between. CDR3 DNA sequence: TGTGCCACCAGCAGAGGGGGAGGGGAATTTGTCACTGAAGCTTTCTTT. It yields the protein CATSRGGGEFVTEAFF. Supplemented by reference TRBV15 and TRBJ1-1, the full variable domain reads DAMVIQNPRYQVTQFGKPVTLSCSQTLNHNVMYWYQQKSSQAPKLLFHYYDKDFNNEADTPDNFQSRRPNTSFCFLDIRSPGLGDTAMYLCATSRGGGEFVTEAFFGQGTRLTVV.

This clonotype was seen at least ten times. The J gene is TRBJ2-3, the V gene TRBV7-2; TRBD1 is a possible D gene (5 bases). This CDR3 is built from 12 residues. Trimming cost V 5 bases and J 3 bases, with 6 bases left between them. CDR1 is SGHTA, CDR2 FQGNSA, per germline. In DNA form, the CDR3 reads TGTGCCAGCAGCCCAGGGACAGATACGCAGTATTTT. Amino acids: CASSPGTDTQYF.

This clonotype showed up just once. The rearrangement links TRBV7-2 to TRBJ1-1, with a possible D match to TRBD1 (6 bases). The germline gives CDR1 SGHTA, CDR2 FQGNSA. There are 13 residues in the CDR3. Trimming removed 5 bases at V and 7 bases at J, with 14 bases between. CDR3 sequence: CASSPYRVNEAFF. The CDR3 region has the DNA TGTGCCAGCAGCCCTTACAGGGTCAATGAAGCTTTCTTT.